This T cell receptor (beta chain) was sequenced during a study of T cell repertoires in cytomegalovirus infection. In the study overall: Recently identified HLA-C-restricted CMV epitopes were used, and well-studied HLA-B-restricted CMV epitopes were used as well.

General study results and limits: There were HLA-C-restricted CMV-specific TCR beta clonotypes dominating the ex vivo response. Adding up the frequency of public TCR beta families identified people who carried CMV plus the relevant HLA.

This clonotype was picked up many times. Its antigen is unknown. TCRdb re-called the reads with MiXCR, one entry per CDR3 protein. The sample has 110,000 or so distinct CDR3 sequences; around 31% are singletons. With 0 bases removed from V and 0 bases from J, the gap between germline ends came to 12 bases. This CDR3 is built from 16 residues. Germline CDR1 reads MGHRA; CDR2 reads YSYEKL. The specimen was CD8+ T cells from cultured PBMCs, collected from culture after CMV antigen stimulation. This receptor was taken from a human donor in good health (CMV status not recorded). Some clones in this sample may be carry-over from other donors' samples. V usage is TRBV4-1 and J usage is TRBJ2-7; D is ambiguous. The chain's CDR3 is CASSQEASVRSYEQYF. The CDR3, as DNA: TGCGCCAGCAGCCAAGAAGCCAGCGTCCGCTCCTACGAGCAGTACTTC.